One sample yielded the 30 T cell receptor beta chains listed below, sequenced in a study of graft-versus-host responses after intestinal transplantation. Researchers processed graft tissue to release intraepithelial and lamina propria lymphocytes. The method was immunoSEQ multiplex PCR; TCRdb's version includes in-frame clones alone and lacks a portion of them. The sample has roughly 7,000 clones; around 75% are singletons. Here the sequenced sample was ileum tissue, taken around 230 days after intestinal transplant. The receptors originated from a human patient who received an intestinal transplant, so some T cells may come from the graft donor.

This clone appeared a single time. The chain carries TRBV9 and TRBJ2-1; no clear D. The CDR3 sequence is 14 residues long. Looked up from germline, CDR1 is SGDLS and CDR2 is YYNGEE. The V end was cut by 0 bases, the J end by 3 bases, with 7 bases between. CDR3 DNA sequence: TGTGCCAGCAGCGTAGGGCTAGTCTACAATGAGCAGTTCTTC. Translating gives CASSVGLVYNEQFF.

J is TRBJ2-6 and V is TRBV6-1, with TRBD2 matching over 12 bases. This CDR3 has 18 residues. Germline-derived CDR1 and CDR2 are MNHNS and SASEGT. V trimming: 3 bases; J trimming: 5 bases; junction bases outside the gene matches: 8. CDR3 sequence: CASSERTSGEIWANVLTF. DNA for the CDR3: TGTGCCAGCAGTGAGCGGACTAGCGGGGAAATATGGGCCAACGTCCTGACTTTC.

The rearrangement joins TRBV6-1 to TRBJ2-3; D possibly corresponds to TRBD1 (5 bases). Germline-derived CDR1 and CDR2 are MNHNS and SASEGT. V lost 4 bases and J 3 bases, leaving 8 bases between the germline ends. The CDR3 totals 13 residues. In DNA form, the CDR3 reads TGTGCCAGCAGTGGCAGGGTAACAGATACGCAGTATTTT. Its protein product is CASSGRVTDTQYF.

Here the CDR3 DNA reads TGTGCCAGCAGCTTCCGAGGACAGGGGGAGGATGAAAAACTGTTTTTT. Translation gives CASSFRGQGEDEKLFF. The rearrangement uses TRBV7-2 and TRBJ1-4; 10 bases are shared with TRBD1. With 3 bases clipped from V and 6 bases from J, the junction kept 7 bases outside the gene matches. This CDR3 has 16 amino acids. Germline CDR1 is SGHTA and CDR2 is FQGNSA.

This chain joins TRBV28 and TRBJ2-2; D is possibly TRBD2 (5 bases). The length of the CDR3 is 12 residues. Germline-derived CDR1 and CDR2 are MDHEN and SYDVKM. V was shortened by 5 bases and J by 5 bases, with 6 bases between the two germline ends. CDR3 nucleotide sequence: TGTGCCAGCAGTCGGAGGACCGGGGAGCTGTTTTTT. Protein product: CASSRRTGELFF.

V is TRBV9 and J is TRBJ2-2, with a tentative D call TRBD2 (5 bases). Trimming took 0 bases from V and 6 from J, leaving 9 bases between them. CDR3 size: 14 residues. From germline, CDR1 is SGDLS and CDR2 YYNGEE. CDR3 sequence reads: CASSVESGPGELFF. The CDR3 nucleotides are TGTGCCAGCAGCGTAGAGAGCGGTCCCGGGGAGCTGTTTTTT.

V usage is TRBV19 and J usage is TRBJ1-1, with unresolved D. The ends were cut back, 5 bases at V and 6 bases at J, with 10 bases in the middle. Germline V lookup: CDR1 LNHDA, CDR2 SQIVND (reference sequence). There are 12 residues in the CDR3. The CDR3 nucleotides are TGTGCCAGTAGTTGGCGGCCTCCTGAAGCTTTCTTT. Its translation is CASSWRPPEAFF. The full variable domain, in which reference TRBV19 and TRBJ1-1 provide the parts outside the CDR3, is DGGITQSPKYLFRKEGQNVTLSCEQNLNHDAMYWYRQDPGQGLRLIYYSQIVNDFQKGDIAEGYSVSREKKESFPLTVTSAQKNPTAFYLCASSWRPPEAFFGQGTRLTVV.

CDR3 sequence (DNA): TGTGCCAGCAGCCCACCCCCGACAGGGGGCACTGAAGCTTTCTTT. Its protein is CASSPPPTGGTEAFF. V usage is TRBV7-9 and J usage is TRBJ1-1; TRBD1 aligns across 9 bases. The J segment lost 4 bases and the V segment lost 5 bases, leaving 8 bases of the junction unmatched. Germline CDR1 reads SEHNR; CDR2 reads FQNEAQ (reference sequence). There are 15 residues in the CDR3.

The V call is TRBV7-2, the J call TRBJ2-7, with 13 bases that match TRBD2. Unmatched junction bases numbered 4, after V lost 5 bases and J lost 3 bases. The CDR3 runs 15 residues. Germline CDR1 is SGHTA and CDR2 is FQGNSA. In DNA form, the CDR3 reads TGTGCCAGCAGCGCGAGGACTAGCGGGAGCTACGAGCAGTACTTC. This codes for CASSARTSGSYEQYF.

The J gene is TRBJ1-2, the V gene TRBV6-5, with D perhaps TRBD1 (6 bases). Per germline, CDR1 MNHEY and CDR2 SVGAGI. The CDR3 extends over 15 amino acids. V was pared by 2 bases and J by 5 bases, with 15 bases between. The CDR3 sequence: CASSYSLQGRYGYTF. Written as DNA, the CDR3 is TGTGCCAGCAGTTACAGCCTACAGGGACGTTATGGCTACACCTTC.

This clone was seen only a few times. The chain joins TRBV5-3 to TRBJ2-7; D perhaps matches TRBD1 (6 bases). TRBV5-3 qualifies as an ORF whose function is uncertain. The CDR3 covers 15 residues. V was trimmed by 1 base and J by 3 bases, leaving 14 bases between them. The CDR3 here is CARSLSPGAFYEQYF. The DNA for the CDR3 is TGTGCCAGAAGCTTGTCCCCAGGGGCGTTCTACGAGCAGTACTTC.

J is TRBJ2-7 and V is TRBV28; perhaps TRBD2 as D (6 bases). The V end lost 5 bases, the J end lost 5 bases, and 22 bases lay between the germline ends. This CDR3 contains 16 residues. Germline CDR1 reads MDHEN; CDR2 reads SYDVKM. The chain's CDR3 is CASSLLNRENSHEQYF. As DNA, the CDR3 is TGTGCCAGCAGTCTCCTAAATCGGGAGAACAGCCACGAGCAGTACTTC.

CDR3 sequence reads: CASSTGPYGYTF. For the CDR3, the DNA is TGTGCCAGCAGCACAGGGCCCTATGGCTACACCTTC. The chain joins TRBV28 to TRBJ1-2; tentative D call: TRBD1 (6 bases). The germline CDR1 and CDR2 sequences are MDHEN and SYDVKM. This CDR3 comprises 12 residues. V was cut by 6 bases and J by 4 bases, with 9 bases left in between.

This clone was recorded once. This same CDR3 is encoded by further DNA sequences in the sample. The chain uses TRBV5-1 and TRBJ2-3, with D hard to call. The CDR3 is 12 residues long. Trimming pared 2 bases from V and 3 bases from J, leaving 4 bases between. The germline V gene encodes CDR1 SGHRS and CDR2 YFSETQ. DNA of the CDR3: TGCGCCAGCAGCTTCGAGACAGATACGCAGTATTTT. This encodes CASSFETDTQYF.

The chain combines TRBV7-2 with TRBJ1-2; D is unresolved. This CDR3 is built from 12 residues. Germline lookup yields CDR1 SGHTA and CDR2 FQGNSA. V was cut by 5 bases and J by 4 bases, with 8 bases left in between. Here the CDR3 DNA reads TGTGCCAGCAGCCTCCCTAGCTATGGCTACACCTTC. Its protein is CASSLPSYGYTF.

The rearrangement uses TRBV19 and TRBJ2-3; D is undetermined. Trimming removed 1 base from V and 0 bases from J, with 11 bases in between. The CDR3 extends over 16 amino acids. Germline CDR1 LNHDA, CDR2 SQIVND (reference sequence). CDR3 residues: CASSIGTVPSTDTQYF. The CDR3 DNA follows: TGTGCCAGTAGTATAGGAACAGTTCCTAGCACAGATACGCAGTATTTT.

The V gene is TRBV25-1, the J gene TRBJ2-4, with D maybe TRBD1 (5 bases). The germline V and J ends were trimmed by 3 bases and 10 bases, with 16 bases remaining between them. Per the germline V gene, CDR1 is MGHDK and CDR2 is SYGVNS. The CDR3 is 14 residues long. The CDR3 DNA reads as TGTGCCAGCAGTGATGTCAGGGCGACCAGGATTCAGTACTTC. Amino acids: CASSDVRATRIQYF. Based on the CDR3 plus reference TRBV25-1 and TRBJ2-4, the full variable domain is EADIYQTPRYLVIGTGKKITLECSQTMGHDKMYWYQQDPGMELHLIHYSYGVNSTEKGDLSSESTVSRIRTEHFPLTLESARPSHTSQYLCASSDVRATRIQYFGAGTRLSVL.

A few counts support this clone. The sample contains more than one DNA sequence encoding this CDR3. V usage is TRBV7-2 and J usage is TRBJ2-2, with TRBD1 as a possible D gene (6 bases). The length of the CDR3 is 16 residues. Germline CDR1 is SGHTA and CDR2 is FQGNSA. V lost 0 bases and J lost 6, with 14 bases in between. For the CDR3, the DNA is TGTGCCAGCAGCTTAGCGGGTGGGCCAGGGGCCGGGGAGCTGTTTTTT. It codes for CASSLAGGPGAGELFF.

J is TRBJ2-7 and V is TRBV11-2; TRBD2 is a possible D gene (5 bases). The CDR3 consists of 11 residues. The germline V gene encodes CDR1 SGHAT and CDR2 FQNNGV. The V and J ends lost 5 bases and 8 bases respectively, with 10 bases between them. The CDR3 bases are TGTGCCAGCAGCCCGGGGTCGCAGCAGTACTTC. Its translation: CASSPGSQQYF.

The chain employs TRBV5-1 and TRBJ1-3; possible D gene TRBD1, 6 bases. CDR1 is SGHRS and CDR2 is YFSETQ in the germline V gene. The germline V and J ends were trimmed by 0 bases and 10 bases, with 11 bases remaining between them. This CDR3 contains 13 residues. The CDR3 loop reads CASSLEPRGTIYF. The DNA for the CDR3 is TGCGCCAGCAGCTTGGAACCTAGGGGGACCATATATTTT.

The chain couples TRBV6-4 to TRBJ2-2; 9 positions agree with TRBD2. Unmatched junction bases numbered 9, after V lost 3 bases and J lost 7 bases. Germline V gene lookup returns CDR1 MRHNA and CDR2 SNTAGT. The CDR3 consists of 16 residues. The CDR3 nucleotides are TGTGCCAGCAGTGATGGGCCTAGCGGGACCTACGGGGAGCTGTTTTTT. Translated: CASSDGPSGTYGELFF.

This chain uses TRBV2 with TRBJ1-2; the match to TRBD1 covers 7 bases. V shed 4 bases and J 7 bases; nucleotides not matched to a gene: 12. The CDR3 runs to 15 residues. In germline, CDR1 is SNHLY, CDR2 FYNNEI. The CDR3 bases are TGTGCCAGCAGTGTAGGACAGGCGCTATCTGGTGGCTACACCTTC. Translating it yields CASSVGQALSGGYTF.

This chain uses TRBV5-4 with TRBJ1-2, with 7 positions matching TRBD1. Germline loops: CDR1 SGHNT, CDR2 YYREEE (reference sequence). The CDR3 has 15 residues. J was trimmed by 1 base and V by 5 bases; bases with no gene match: 8. CDR3 residues: CASSATGDLNYGYTF. For the CDR3, the DNA is TGTGCCAGCAGTGCTACAGGGGACCTTAACTATGGCTACACCTTC.

Regarding this clone: The germline gene is not matched at one end of the junction; a read error may be the cause. The chain links TRBV7-9 to TRBJ2-4; 7 bases map to TRBD2. CDR1 SEHNR and CDR2 FQNEAQ come from the germline V gene (reference sequence). The CDR3 contains 13 residues. The CDR3 is CASSFRAGTGWAF. The CDR3 nucleotides are TGTGCCAGCAGCTTTCGAGCGGGGACGGGGTGGGCCTTC.

The rearrangement links TRBV29-1 to TRBJ2-1; 8 bases are a match to TRBD2. After removal of 2 bases from V and 8 bases from J, the junction contained 5 bases not matched to a gene. Germline values: CDR1 SQVTM, CDR2 ANQGSEA. The CDR3 sequence is 13 residues long. Written as DNA, the CDR3 is TGCAGCGTTGAATTCGAGCGGGGGTATGAGCAGTTCTTC. Translation: CSVEFERGYEQFF.

V usage is TRBV6-6 and J usage is TRBJ1-1, with 9 bases matching TRBD1. The V gene end was trimmed by 2 bases and the J gene end by 9 bases; junction bases not matched to a gene: 4. In germline, CDR1 is MNHNY, CDR2 SVGAGI (reference sequence). The CDR3 spans 13 residues. The CDR3 region is CASSYTDRGKAFF. The CDR3 DNA reads as TGTGCCAGCAGTTACACGGACAGGGGTAAAGCTTTCTTT.

The chain uses TRBV2 and TRBJ1-6; D is perhaps TRBD1 (6 bases). In germline, CDR1 is SNHLY, CDR2 FYNNEI. Trimming pared 5 bases from V and 0 bases from J, leaving 11 bases between. This CDR3 comprises 16 residues. The CDR3 coding sequence is TGTGCCAGCAGTTATACAGGGAGCTCCTATAATTCACCCCTCCACTTT. The encoded protein is CASSYTGSSYNSPLHF.

This clone was detected only a few times. This chain links TRBV7-9 with TRBJ1-1, with 8 bases lining up with TRBD1. CDR3 size: 14 residues. The V and J ends lost 5 bases and 12 bases, in that order; junction bases with no gene match: 14. Germline V gene sequence: CDR1 SEHNR, CDR2 FQNEAQ (reference sequence). The CDR3 protein is CASSPGQGGWRTFF. The CDR3 DNA reads TGTGCCAGCAGCCCAGGACAGGGAGGCTGGAGAACTTTCTTT.

The chain employs TRBV7-2 and TRBJ1-2; D is perhaps TRBD1 (5 bases). CDR1 is SGHTA, CDR2 FQGNSA, per germline. Trimming stripped 0 bases from V and 7 bases from J, with 18 bases between. The CDR3 has 16 amino acids. CDR3 in amino acids: CASSLAPRQQSSGYTF. CDR3 sequence (DNA): TGTGCCAGCAGCTTAGCACCCCGACAGCAGAGCTCTGGCTACACCTTC.

The chain employs TRBV11-2 and TRBJ2-3; no definite D call. This CDR3 is built from 14 residues. V was clipped by 4 bases and J by 3 bases, with 11 bases between them. Germline V gives CDR1 SGHAT, CDR2 FQNNGV. CDR3 loop: CASSYPLLTDTQYF. For the CDR3, the DNA is TGTGCCAGCAGCTACCCGCTACTTACAGATACGCAGTATTTT.